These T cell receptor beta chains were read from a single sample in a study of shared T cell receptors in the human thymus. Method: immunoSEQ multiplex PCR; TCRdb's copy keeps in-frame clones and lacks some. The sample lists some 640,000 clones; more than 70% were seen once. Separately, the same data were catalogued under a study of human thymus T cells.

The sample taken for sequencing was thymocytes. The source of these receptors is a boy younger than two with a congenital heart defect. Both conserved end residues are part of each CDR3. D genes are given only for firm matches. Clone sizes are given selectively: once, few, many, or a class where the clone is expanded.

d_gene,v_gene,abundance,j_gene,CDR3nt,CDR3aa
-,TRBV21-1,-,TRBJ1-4,TGTGCCAGCACGCTGACAGGGGCTAATGAAAAACTGTTTTTT,CASTLTGANEKLFF
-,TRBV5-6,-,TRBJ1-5,TGTGCCAGCAGCTTGGCGGGAGGGTTCAATCAGCCCCAGCATTTT,CASSLAGGFNQPQHF
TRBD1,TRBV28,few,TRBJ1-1,TGTGCCAGTGGACAGGGGGCTGATGAAGCTTTCTTT,CASGQGADEAFF
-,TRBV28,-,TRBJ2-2,TGTGCCAGCAGGAACAGGGCCGGGGAGCTGTTTTTT,CASRNRAGELFF
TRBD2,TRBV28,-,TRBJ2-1,TGTGCCAGTCCACCCCAATCAGCGGGGGCGCAAGGGGATGAGCAGTTCTTC,CASPPQSAGAQGDEQFF
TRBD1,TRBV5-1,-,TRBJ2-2,TGCGCCAGCAGCGCGGACCCGGACAGGGGAACCGGGGAGCTGTTTTTT,CASSADPDRGTGELFF
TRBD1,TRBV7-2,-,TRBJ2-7,TGTGCCAGCAGCTTACCCGAGACAGGGTCCGAGCAGTACTTC,CASSLPETGSEQYF
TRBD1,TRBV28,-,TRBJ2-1,TGTGCCAGCAGATCCGGGACAGGGCGAACTAGCGAGGATGAGCAGTTCTTC,CASRSGTGRTSEDEQFF
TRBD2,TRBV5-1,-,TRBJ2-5,TGCGCCAGCAGCTTGGTAGTGCTAGCGGGAGACCAAGAGACCCAGTACTTC,CASSLVVLAGDQETQYF
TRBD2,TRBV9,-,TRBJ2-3,TGTGCCAGCAGCGCAACAAACAGTGGGGGACTAGCGGGGAAGTCTAGCACAGATACGCAGTATTTT,CASSATNSGGLAGKSSTDTQYF
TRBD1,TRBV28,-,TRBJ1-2,TGTGCCAGCAGGACCTCCGGGCGGGACAGTGAAAATGTGGGCTATGGCTACACCTTC,CASRTSGRDSENVGYGYTF
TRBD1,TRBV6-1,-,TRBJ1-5,TGTGCCAGCATCGATGACAGGGCCAATCAGCCCCAGCATTTT,CASIDDRANQPQHF
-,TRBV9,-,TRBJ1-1,TGTGCCAGCAGCGTTCGCACAGACAGGAACACTGAAGCTTTCTTT,CASSVRTDRNTEAFF
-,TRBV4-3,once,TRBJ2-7,TGCGCCAGCAGCCAAGAGCCTGATGGGGGACAAGGGGACTACGAGCAGTACTTC,CASSQEPDGGQGDYEQYF
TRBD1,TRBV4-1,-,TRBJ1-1,TGCGCCAGCAGCCAAGGCGGGGATTTAGGACAGGGCATGAACACTGAAGCTTTCTTT,CASSQGGDLGQGMNTEAFF
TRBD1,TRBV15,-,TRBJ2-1,TGTGCCACCAGCAAGCCCGGGACAGGGGAGGGGGATGAGCAGTTCTTC,CATSKPGTGEGDEQFF
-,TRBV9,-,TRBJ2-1,TGTGCCAGCACCGCTAAGGGAGCAGGCTGGCATGAGCAGTTCTTC,CASTAKGAGWHEQFF
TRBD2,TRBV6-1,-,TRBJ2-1,TGTGCCAGCAGTATTAGCGGGAGCTCCTACAATGAGCAGTTCTTC,CASSISGSSYNEQFF
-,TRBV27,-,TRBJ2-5,TGTGCCAGCAGTCCTAGCCGAAAGTGGAAGACCCAGTACTTC,CASSPSRKWKTQYF
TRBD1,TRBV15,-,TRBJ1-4,TGTGCCACCAGGGACAGGGATGAAAAACTGTTTTTT,CATRDRDEKLFF
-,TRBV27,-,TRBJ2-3,TGTGCCAGCTACACGACAGAATCTAGCACAGATACGCAGTATTTT,CASYTTESSTDTQYF
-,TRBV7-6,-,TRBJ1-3,TGTGCCAGCAGCTCTGTAGACTCTGGAAACACCATATATTTT,CASSSVDSGNTIYF
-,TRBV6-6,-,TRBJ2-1,TGTGCCAGCAGTTCCCGGACTTCGTACTACAATGAGCAGTTCTTC,CASSSRTSYYNEQFF
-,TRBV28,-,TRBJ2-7,TGTGCCAGCAGTAATACCGGACAGGGGAACCTGCAGCGGGAGAACGAGCAGTACTTC,CASSNTGQGNLQRENEQYF
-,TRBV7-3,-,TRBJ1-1,TGTGCCAGCAGCTTACTCCTAGACCCCCTAGCCGAAGCTTTCTTT,CASSLLLDPLAEAFF
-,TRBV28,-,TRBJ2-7,TGTGCCAGCAGATTCGGACGTGGGGCCCACGAGCAGTACTTC,CASRFGRGAHEQYF
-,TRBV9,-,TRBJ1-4,TGTGCCAGCAGCGAGGGGCCCGGGACTTGGGAAAAACTGTTTTTT,CASSEGPGTWEKLFF
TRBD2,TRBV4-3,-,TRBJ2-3,TGCGCCAGCAGCCAAGAGACCCCTAGCGGGATTGCGGGGGCAGATACGCAGTATTTT,CASSQETPSGIAGADTQYF
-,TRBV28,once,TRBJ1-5,TGTGCCAGCAGTTCCGCTGGGGAGACTAATCAGCCCCAGCATTTT,CASSSAGETNQPQHF
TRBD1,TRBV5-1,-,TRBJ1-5,TGCGCCAGCAGCTTGGAACCGGGACAGGGGAATCAGCCCCAGCATTTT,CASSLEPGQGNQPQHF
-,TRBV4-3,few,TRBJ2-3,TGCGCCAGCAGCCAAAAACAGGGCTTTGGAGATACGCAGTATTTT,CASSQKQGFGDTQYF
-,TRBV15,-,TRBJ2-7,TGTGCCACCAGCAGAGATCGCTTAAGGCAGGGCCTCCCCTACGAGCAGTACTTC,CATSRDRLRQGLPYEQYF
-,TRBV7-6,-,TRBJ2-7,TGTGCCAGCAGCTTCGGTACTACCTACGAGCAGTACTTC,CASSFGTTYEQYF
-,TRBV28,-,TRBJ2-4,TGTGCCAGCAGCGAGCGTCTTGGGGCCCCTCTAGCCAAAAACATTCAGTACTTC,CASSERLGAPLAKNIQYF
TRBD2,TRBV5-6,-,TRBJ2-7,TGTGCCAGCAGCTTAGCGGGGGGCTATTCCTACGAGCAGTACTTC,CASSLAGGYSYEQYF